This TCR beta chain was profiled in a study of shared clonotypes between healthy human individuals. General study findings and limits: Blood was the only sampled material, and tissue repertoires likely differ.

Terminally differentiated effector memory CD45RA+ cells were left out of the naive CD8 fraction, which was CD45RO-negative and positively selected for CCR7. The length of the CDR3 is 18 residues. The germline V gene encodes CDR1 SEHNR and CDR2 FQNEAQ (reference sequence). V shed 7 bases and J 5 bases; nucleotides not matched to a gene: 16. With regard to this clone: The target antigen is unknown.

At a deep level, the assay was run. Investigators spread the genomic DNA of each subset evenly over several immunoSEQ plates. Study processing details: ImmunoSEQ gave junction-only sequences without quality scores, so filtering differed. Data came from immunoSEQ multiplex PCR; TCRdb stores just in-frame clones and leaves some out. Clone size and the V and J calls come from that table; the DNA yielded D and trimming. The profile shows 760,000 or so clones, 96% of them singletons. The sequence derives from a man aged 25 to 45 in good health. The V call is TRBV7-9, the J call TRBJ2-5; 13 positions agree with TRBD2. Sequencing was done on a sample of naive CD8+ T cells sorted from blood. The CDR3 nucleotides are TGTGCCAGCATCCACCCACTGCGGACTAGCGGGAGTTTGGAGACCCAGTACTTC. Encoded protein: CASIHPLRTSGSLETQYF.